The TCR beta chain under discussion was sequenced for a study of blood T cells in healthy people across ages. A second about 6 to 12 cycle PCR used barcoded and J-beta primers. TCRdb passed the 5' RACE reads through MiXCR, listing each CDR3 protein once. The sample lists about 750,000 distinct CDR3 sequences, roughly 50% occurring once. This clonotype has only a few counts. Its target is unknown. Study results and caveats: Observed TCR beta diversity per million T cells went down as age went up. This fall followed a roughly linear course with age.

Trimming stripped 8 bases from V and 0 bases from J, with 14 bases between. The germline gives CDR1 ENHRY, CDR2 SYGVKD. The CDR3 covers 14 residues. The chain joins TRBV10-3 to TRBJ2-7; a weak D match, TRBD1 (5 bases). The source is an elderly man in good health. Sequenced input: blood. In DNA form, the CDR3 reads TGTGCCATCGGTAAGGGGCCGAGCTCCTACGAGCAGTACTTC. It encodes CAIGKGPSSYEQYF.